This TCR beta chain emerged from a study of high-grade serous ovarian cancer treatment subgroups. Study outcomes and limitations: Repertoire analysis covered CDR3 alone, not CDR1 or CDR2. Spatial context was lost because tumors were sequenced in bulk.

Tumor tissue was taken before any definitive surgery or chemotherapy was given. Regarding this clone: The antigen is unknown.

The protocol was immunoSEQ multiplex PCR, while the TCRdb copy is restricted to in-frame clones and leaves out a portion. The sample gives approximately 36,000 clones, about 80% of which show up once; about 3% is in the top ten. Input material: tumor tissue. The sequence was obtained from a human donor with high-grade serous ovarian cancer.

CDR3 residues: CASSSGATLTEAFF. In DNA form, the CDR3 reads TGTGCCAGCAGTTCCGGGGCTACACTCACTGAAGCTTTCTTT. The V call is TRBV28, the J call TRBJ1-1; D perhaps matches TRBD1 (5 bases). CDR3 size: 14 residues. Germline-derived CDR1 and CDR2 are MDHEN and SYDVKM. With 4 bases removed from V and 4 bases from J, the gap between germline ends came to 13 bases.